These T cell receptor beta chains were read from a single sample in a study of T cell responses to AZD1222 COVID-19 vaccine. Method: immunoSEQ multiplex PCR; TCRdb's copy keeps in-frame clones and lacks some. The sample holds roughly 120,000 clones; about 92% are singletons and the top ten take 2.5% to 3%. Sequenced material: peripheral blood, taken on day 0 of AZD1222 vaccination. These receptors were taken from an adult in good health. The CDR3 runs from the conserved cysteine through the conserved F or W. A D gene is named only where the DNA matches it firmly. Size is omitted from some rows. Given values are once, few, many or a class for expanded clones.

>.|TRBV28|TRBJ2-7|.
CASGALSYEQYF
TGTGCCAGCGGAGCACTATCCTACGAGCAGTACTTC
>TRBD2|TRBV27|TRBJ2-2|.
CASSSLLRTSWGDNRELFF
TGTGCCAGCAGTTCCCTCCTCCGGACTAGTTGGGGGGATAACCGGGAGCTGTTTTTT
>.|TRBV6-5|TRBJ1-1|.
CASGHGAEAFF
TGTGCCAGCGGTCATGGGGCTGAAGCTTTCTTT
>TRBD1|TRBV5-1|TRBJ1-3|.
CASSQTGAGNTIYF
TGCGCCAGCAGCCAGACAGGGGCTGGAAACACCATATATTTT
>.|TRBV6-6|TRBJ1-2|.
CASSAEGSANYGYTF
TGTGCCAGCAGTGCGGAGGGTTCCGCTAACTATGGCTACACCTTC
>.|TRBV15|TRBJ2-2|.
CATSTGDTGELFF
TGTGCCACCAGCACAGGGGACACCGGGGAGCTGTTTTTT
>TRBD1|TRBV5-1|TRBJ2-3|.
CASSPGTGHGTDTQYF
TGCGCCAGCAGCCCGGGGACAGGCCATGGCACAGATACGCAGTATTTT
>.|TRBV7-9|TRBJ2-7|.
CASSPLEIKGAGEQYF
TGTGCCAGCAGCCCCCTAGAAATTAAGGGGGCGGGGGAGCAGTACTTC
>.|TRBV12-3/TRBV12-4|TRBJ2-7|.
CASRPSSAYEQYF
TGTGCCAGCAGACCCAGTTCAGCCTACGAGCAGTACTTC
>.|TRBV2|TRBJ1-2|.
CASSEAVGGRGYTF
TGTGCCAGCAGTGAAGCAGTAGGGGGACGGGGCTACACCTTC
>.|TRBV9|TRBJ2-6|.
CASTPEPGANVLTF
TGTGCCAGCACTCCGGAACCTGGGGCCAACGTCCTGACTTTC
>.|TRBV5-1|TRBJ2-5|.
CASSLVEARGTQYF
TGCGCCAGCAGCTTGGTTGAGGCGAGGGGGACCCAGTACTTC
>.|TRBV3-1/TRBV3-2|TRBJ2-1|.
CASSPTGSHEQFF
TGTGCCAGCAGCCCCACAGGGAGTCATGAGCAGTTCTTC
>TRBD2|TRBV27|TRBJ2-1|.
CASRMTSGGLVASEQFF
TGTGCCAGCAGGATGACTAGCGGGGGTTTAGTAGCGTCTGAGCAGTTCTTC
>.|TRBV24-1|TRBJ2-7|once
CATSDHRDAIYEQYF
TGTGCCACCAGTGATCACAGGGACGCCATCTACGAGCAGTACTTC
>.|TRBV27|TRBJ1-1|.
CASSYSGNTEAFF
TGTGCCAGCAGTTACAGTGGGAACACTGAAGCTTTCTTT
>TRBD2|TRBV11-3|TRBJ2-1|.
CASSLEAGGGNEQFF
TGTGCCAGCAGCTTAGAGGCGGGAGGGGGCAATGAGCAGTTCTTC
>.|TRBV30|TRBJ1-1|once
CAWTSLKAFF
TGTGCCTGGACCTCCCTGAAAGCTTTCTTT
>.|TRBV11-2|TRBJ2-1|.
CASSSPRDGKYNEQFF
TGTGCCAGCAGCTCCCCCCGGGACGGAAAATACAATGAGCAGTTCTTC
>.|TRBV15|TRBJ1-5|.
CATSSSSGTPDNQPQHF
TGTGCCACCAGCTCTTCCTCCGGGACACCTGACAATCAGCCCCAGCATTTT
>.|TRBV11-2|TRBJ2-7|once
CASSILPGAHGYEQYF
TGTGCCAGCAGCATTCTCCCGGGGGCGCACGGCTACGAGCAGTACTTC
>.|TRBV18|TRBJ2-1|once
CASSPLGSYNEQFF
TGTGCCAGCTCACCCCTTGGATCCTACAATGAGCAGTTCTTC
>.|TRBV19|TRBJ1-4|.
CASSPGRSTNEKLFF
TGTGCCAGTAGCCCCGGACGGTCAACTAATGAAAAACTGTTTTTT
>.|TRBV4-1|TRBJ2-5|.
CASSQEMGRRYQETQYF
TGCGCCAGCAGCCAAGAGATGGGAAGGAGGTACCAAGAGACCCAGTACTTC
>.|TRBV11-2|TRBJ2-7|.
CASSFGAYEQYF
TGTGCCAGCAGCTTCGGGGCCTACGAGCAGTACTTC
>TRBD2|TRBV2|TRBJ2-3|.
CASGAGDTDTQYF
TGTGCCAGCGGGGCGGGAGATACAGATACGCAGTATTTT
>.|TRBV2|TRBJ2-1|.
CASSEFEGIYNEQFF
TGTGCCAGCAGTGAGTTTGAGGGGATATACAATGAGCAGTTCTTC
>TRBD2|TRBV6-1|TRBJ2-5|.
CASSEGGRLASQYF
TGTGCCAGCAGTGAAGGGGGCCGACTAGCCTCCCAGTACTTC
>.|TRBV7-9|TRBJ1-2|once
CASSLALDPYGYTF
TGTGCCAGCAGCTTAGCGCTAGACCCTTATGGCTACACCTTC
>TRBD2|TRBV19|TRBJ2-2|.
CASSIATSGRANGELFF
TGTGCCAGTAGTATAGCGACTAGCGGGAGGGCAAACGGGGAGCTGTTTTTT
>.|TRBV27|TRBJ1-1|.
CASSTRERNTEAFF
TGTGCCAGCAGTACCAGGGAAAGGAACACTGAAGCTTTCTTT
>TRBD2|TRBV9|TRBJ2-1|.
CASSPRTSGSVTYNEQFF
TGTGCCAGCAGCCCTCGGACTAGCGGGAGTGTAACCTACAATGAGCAGTTCTTC
>.|TRBV19|TRBJ2-7|.
CASSPNLGTVDLHEQYF
TGTGCCAGTAGTCCCAACCTCGGGACGGTGGACCTCCACGAGCAGTACTTC